This entry describes one TCR beta chain. This clonotype was detected a few times. This clone's antigen is unknown. A junction end diverges from the germline sequence, so it may reflect a read error. The sample belongs to a study of T-cell reconstitution after alpha-beta-depleted transplantation in children (dated by TCRdb to 2016 to 2017). A note on the overall study: The study quantitatively tracked T-cell immune reconstitution after TCRalphabeta/CD19-depleted allogeneic hematopoietic cell transplantation in children using TCR repertoire profiling. Here is what the overall study found, with its caveats: The frequencies of hyperexpanded clones fell over the following months, and after one year, T-cell counts and TCRbeta diversity were mostly attributed to newly produced T cells. Apparently early alphabetaT-cell count recovery about two months after transplant reportedly relied on only several hundred rapidly expanded clones derived from non-depleted graft cells. In some patients, the high TCRbeta diversity seen at day 60 was put down to recipient T cells and intrathymic progenitors that had survived conditioning.

Receptor amplification or capture employed PCR. This sample was sequenced with an Illumina HiSeq 2500. Molecular barcoding was employed in the preparation of TCR libraries, with unique molecular identifiers being used to normalize TCRbeta repertoire quantification. TCRdb reprocessed the public reads (quality trimming at Q25 with fastp, clone calling with MiXCR) and kept in-frame beta chains. Identical CDR3 protein sequences are pooled into one entry, listed with their most common genes and DNA. For this sample there are roughly 180,000 distinct CDR3 sequences; around 10% appear just once. About 12% of the sample is taken by the ten largest. Counted from cysteine to phenylalanine, this CDR3 has 17 amino acids. The read is trimmed to its CDR3 DNA, 51 bases read in frame from base 1. As encoded in the germline V gene (reference sequence), CDR1 is DFQATT while CDR2 is SNEGSKA. In the paper's terms, the treatment or condition label means: allogeneic hematopoietic cell transplantation with graft depleted of TCRalphabeta T cells and CD19 B cells. The children who served as transplant recipients had been given grafts of TCRalphabeta/CD19-depleted allogeneic hematopoietic cells.

The chain is made from TRBV20-1 and TRBJ2-7, and 9 junction bases match TRBD2. The input for sequencing was PBMCs, taken before TCRalphabeta/CD19-depleted stem cell transplant. This TCR came from a boy aged 2 to 9 with acute myeloid leukemia, due to receive a stem cell transplant. CDR3 reads: CCARGLELAGTPYEQYF. The base sequence is TGCTGTGCTAGAGGATTGGAACTAGCGGGCACACCCTACGAGCAGTACTTC.